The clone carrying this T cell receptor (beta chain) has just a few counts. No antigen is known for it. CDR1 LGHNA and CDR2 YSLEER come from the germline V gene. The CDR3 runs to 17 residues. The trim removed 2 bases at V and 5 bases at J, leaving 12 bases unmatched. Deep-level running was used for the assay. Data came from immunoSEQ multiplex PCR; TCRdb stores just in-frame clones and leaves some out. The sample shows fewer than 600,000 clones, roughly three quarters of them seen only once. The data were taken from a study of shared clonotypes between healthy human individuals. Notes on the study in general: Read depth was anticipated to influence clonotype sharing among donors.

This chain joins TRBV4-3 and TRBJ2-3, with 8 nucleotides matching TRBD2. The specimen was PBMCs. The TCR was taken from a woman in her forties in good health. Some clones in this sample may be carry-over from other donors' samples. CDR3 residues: CASSQIAGSLRGDTQYF. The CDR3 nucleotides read TGCGCCAGCAGCCAAATAGCGGGATCTTTGAGGGGAGATACGCAGTATTTT.